This TCR beta chain was found in a study of T cells after yellow fever vaccination. Concerning this clonotype: Since a much larger clone is just one base distant, this may be a read error.

Per germline, CDR1 SNHLY and CDR2 FYNNEI. This CDR3 spans 16 amino acids. V lost 3 bases and J lost 2, with 11 bases in between. TCRdb re-called the 5' RACE reads through MiXCR, storing one row per CDR3 protein. The sample includes some 100,000 distinct CDR3 sequences, under 9% seen only once; the top ten take 16%. The material was CD8+ T cells not binding an NS4B(214-222) dextramer, sorted from PBMCs, obtained around 15 days after the first yellow fever vaccination. The chain joins TRBV2 to TRBJ2-6; D may be TRBD1 or TRBD2 (6 bases each). The origin of this receptor is a man aged 18 to 35 who received the YFV17D yellow fever vaccine. For the CDR3, the DNA is TGTGCCAGCAGTGAGGGACGGGGGCCTGGGGCCAACGTCCTGACTTTC. Amino acid sequence: CASSEGRGPGANVLTF.